The clone carrying this T cell receptor beta chain was detected ten times or more. Its antigen is undetermined. Both iRepertoire HTBI primers and Arm-PCR of CDR3 regions were used to build the TCR beta libraries. MiXCR, run by TCRdb on the multiplex PCR reads, gives a single entry per CDR3 protein. Of some 560,000 distinct CDR3 sequences listed, 15% to 20% were seen once; the top ten hold just under 25%. Germline lookup yields CDR1 DFQATT and CDR2 SNEGSKA (reference sequence). This CDR3 has 15 amino acids. Germline trimming cut 0 bases from V and 7 bases from J; bases unmatched to any gene: 10. Time point defined: newly diagnosed GD, antithyroid drugs for less than 3 months. From RNA extracted from PBMCs, the TCR library was made. This sample was taken from a study of regulatory T cells in long-lasting Graves disease. Looking at the study overall: Newly diagnosed Graves' patients had taken antithyroid drugs under 3 months.

Overall study results and limits: TRBV28 was favored in persistent disease, as were TRBJ1-2 and TRBJ2-5.

The same specimen was also included in a second study, on T cells in Graves' hyperthyroidism and ophthalmopathy. That investigation notes: Investigators excluded patients with uncontrolled infection, other autoimmune disease, pregnancy or lactation. Using the HTBI primer set, a first-round RT-PCR was run on the TCR CDR3.

The chain joins TRBV20-1 to TRBJ2-5; 8 bases fit TRBD2. This TCR was sampled from a woman aged 35 to 60 with Graves disease. Sequencing was performed on peripheral blood mononuclear cells (PBMCs), taken at new diagnosis, from a patient treated with antithyroid drugs. The CDR3 bases are TGCAGTGCTAGAGACCCTAGCGGGCCTAGTGGGACCCAGTACTTC. This gives the protein CSARDPSGPSGTQYF.